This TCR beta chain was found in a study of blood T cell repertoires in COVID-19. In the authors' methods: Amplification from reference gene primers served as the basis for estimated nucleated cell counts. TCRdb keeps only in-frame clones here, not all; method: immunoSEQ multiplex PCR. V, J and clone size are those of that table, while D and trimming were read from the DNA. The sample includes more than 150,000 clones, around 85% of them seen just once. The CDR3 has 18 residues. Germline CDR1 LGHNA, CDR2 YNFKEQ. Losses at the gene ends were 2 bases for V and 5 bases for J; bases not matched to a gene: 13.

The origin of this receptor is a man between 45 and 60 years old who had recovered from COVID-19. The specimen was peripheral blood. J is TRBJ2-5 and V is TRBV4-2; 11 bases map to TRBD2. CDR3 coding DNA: TGTGCCAGCAGCCAATATAAGGGTAGCGGGAGGGCCGATGAGACCCAGTACTTC. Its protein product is CASSQYKGSGRADETQYF.